What follows are 10 T cell receptor beta chains derived from one specimen sequenced in a study of blood T cell dynamics during melanoma immunotherapy. Time point here: week 3, after first cycle of checkpoint inhibitor. Profiled with immunoSEQ multiplex PCR; TCRdb holds only in-frame clones, not every one. The profile covers approximately 13,000 clones, with roughly 85% appearing a single time and around 5% taken by the ten largest. Specimen: blood, collected from a patient treated with checkpoint blockade. The receptors were sampled from a human donor with melanoma.

The genes are TRBV7-2 and TRBJ1-1, with a possible D match to TRBD1 (6 bases). The CDR3 has 13 amino acids. V was shortened by 2 bases and J by 8 bases, with 12 bases between the two germline ends. CDR1 SGHTA and CDR2 FQGNSA come from the germline V gene. The CDR3 region is CASSLSPTGEAFF. CDR3 DNA: TGTGCCAGCAGCTTAAGCCCCACAGGGGAAGCTTTCTTT.

The chain is built from TRBV13 and TRBJ2-1, with 10 positions matching TRBD2. The CDR3 is made up of 16 amino acids. The J segment lost 8 bases and the V segment lost 2 bases, leaving 9 bases of the junction unmatched. In germline, CDR1 is PRHDT, CDR2 FYEKMQ (reference sequence). For the CDR3, the DNA is TGTGCCAGCAGCTTATACCTAGCGGGAGTAGTAGATGAGCAGTTCTTC. It encodes CASSLYLAGVVDEQFF.

This clone was seen just once. The rearrangement uses TRBV27 and TRBJ2-7; 9 positions match TRBD1. In germline, CDR1 is MNHEY, CDR2 SMNVEV (reference sequence). The CDR3 contains 15 residues. V lost 6 bases and J lost 3; bases outside the gene matches: 9. CDR3 sequence reads: CASSLRGDRDYEQYF. DNA for the CDR3: TGTGCCAGCAGCCTTAGGGGGGACAGGGACTACGAGCAGTACTTC.

The chain has TRBV6-6 and TRBJ2-7; 7 positions agree with TRBD2. The CDR3 loop spans 15 amino acids. From germline, CDR1 is MNHNY and CDR2 SVGAGI (reference sequence). Unmatched junction bases numbered 14, after V lost 7 bases and J lost 5 bases. The CDR3 coding sequence is TGTGCCAGCAATCCCACGTCCGGGGGGTACAACGAGCAGTACTTC. Translation gives CASNPTSGGYNEQYF.

The rearrangement links TRBV20-1 to TRBJ1-2; D gene ambiguous. The CDR3 has 11 residues. Germline CDR1 is DFQATT and CDR2 is SNEGSKA (reference sequence). The ends were cut back, 6 bases at V and 4 bases at J, with 9 bases in the middle. For the CDR3, the DNA is TGCAGTGCCCCGGACCTCTATGGCTACACCTTC. As protein: CSAPDLYGYTF.

The chain combines TRBV28 with TRBJ2-3; D perhaps matches TRBD1 (8 bases). V was shortened by 4 bases and J by 3 bases, with 14 bases between the two germline ends. CDR1 MDHEN and CDR2 SYDVKM come from the germline V gene. The length of the CDR3 is 15 residues. The CDR3 loop is CASSSVQGGTDTQYF. The CDR3 nucleotides are TGTGCCAGCAGTTCAGTACAGGGGGGGACAGATACGCAGTATTTT.

The chain has TRBV7-3 and TRBJ2-2, with a weak D call TRBD2 (5 bases). Trimming cost V 5 bases and J 5 bases, with 21 bases left between them. Germline loops: CDR1 SGHTA, CDR2 FQGTGA. The CDR3 loop spans 17 amino acids. The CDR3 nucleotides are TGTGCCAGCAGCCTCCGGGGTGGGCCGGGATATACCGGGGAGCTGTTTTTT. This codes for CASSLRGGPGYTGELFF.

The rearrangement uses TRBV5-4 and TRBJ2-7; 8 positions agree with TRBD1. Germline lookup yields CDR1 SGHNT and CDR2 YYREEE (reference sequence). With V trimmed by 10 bases and J by 4 bases, 10 bases remained unmatched. CDR3 length equals 13 residues. The CDR3 DNA reads TGTGCCGGTTCCCGGCAGGGGGCTTACGAGCAGTACTTC. Protein: CAGSRQGAYEQYF.

V and J are TRBV10-3 and TRBJ1-2, with 8 bases fitting TRBD1. The junction had 3 bases not matched to a gene; V was cut back by 10 bases and J by 2 bases. The CDR3 is 12 residues long. Germline CDR1 reads ENHRY; CDR2 reads SYGVKD. The CDR3 is CATYRGNYGYTF. The CDR3 region has the DNA TGTGCCACATACAGGGGGAACTATGGCTACACCTTC.

This chain uses TRBV9 with TRBJ2-7; possibly TRBD2 for D (5 bases). Trimming took off 0 bases at V and 3 bases at J, with 13 bases between the two ends. This CDR3 has 15 residues. Germline V gene lookup returns CDR1 SGDLS and CDR2 YYNGEE. The CDR3 sequence: CASSVGSASSYEQYF. The CDR3 DNA is TGTGCCAGCAGCGTAGGCTCGGCTAGCAGCTACGAGCAGTACTTC. The complete variable domain, with remaining parts taken from reference TRBV9 and TRBJ2-7, reads DSGVTQTPKHLITATGQRVTLRCSPRSGDLSVYWYQQSLDQGLQFLIQYYNGEERAKGNILERFSAQQFPDLHSELNLSSLELGDSALYFCASSVGSASSYEQYFGPGTRLTVT.